The following is a T cell receptor beta chain sequence with its context. Which antigen it targets is not known. It has no much larger one-base neighbor in the sample; base qualities were not kept. The protocol used for the library was 5' RACE. This sample was sequenced with an Illumina HiSeq 2500. A second roughly 6 to 11 cycle PCR used a sample-barcoded 5' primer and a J-beta primer mix. Each TCR beta cDNA molecule received a unique molecular identifier from a template-switch 5' adaptor carrying 12 random nucleotides. Each sample yielded at least 3 million CDR3-containing paired-end reads. The Mint cDNA synthesis kit, primed by a TRBC-specific oligonucleotide, was used to synthesize first-strand cDNA from all RNA. Following uracil-DNA glycosylase treatment, all cDNA underwent a first 18-cycle PCR with the universal primers M1SS and BC2_uni_R. On the authors' methods: Each sample was normalized by randomly selecting 1 million high-quality reads, each carrying a distinct molecular identifier. Reads with shared molecular identifiers were discarded instead of being binned into consensus sequences. CDR3 identification, clonotype clustering and error correction used MiTCR with a Q25 quality threshold and the strictest error-elimination algorithm. A nonparametric unseen species model with Euler transformation was used to estimate a lower bound on total TCR beta diversity. Using fastp trimming at Q25 and MiXCR clonotype assembly, TCRdb reanalyzed the public sequencing data and kept in-frame beta chains. For every CDR3 protein sequence, its rows merge into one entry that carries the most common genes and DNA. For this entry, the V and J calls and clone size follow TCRdb and not the study's own pipeline. A total of 1.5 million to 2 million distinct CDR3 sequences appear in this sample, 28% of them only once. 7.7% of the sample is held by the ten biggest clonotypes.

The data were taken from a study of blood T cells in healthy people across ages (dated by TCRdb to about 2015). In the study overall: In model experiments, template switching captured about one uniquely barcoded TCR beta cDNA molecule for every two T cells. Age-related changes in TCR beta repertoire diversity were measured in the study by deep sequencing normalized with unique cDNA molecular identifiers. The donors were divided into four age groups: young (average approximately 15 years), middle-aged (roughly 40), aged (roughly 66) and long-lived (nearly 85). To avoid experimental bias, donors of different ages were distributed randomly across sequencing lanes. For two donors (one aged 18 to 29 and one aged 80 or older), the study analyzed two additional independent replicas of 1 million unique cDNA reads from the same blood draw. General study outcomes and caveats: The percentage of naive T cells measured by flow cytometry correlated strongly with observed TCR beta diversity. Estimates of total diversity based on one million sequenced T cells were regarded as lower bounds and as underestimates. Because profiling used bulk unsorted PBMCs, naive and antigen-experienced compartments could not be compared conclusively. Because the CMV infection status of the donors was unknown, age-related changes in expanded clonotypes may potentially have been confounded. As age increased, observed TCR beta diversity per million T cells dropped in a roughly linear way, and a significant reduction was already evident by age 40. Compared with the aged group, the long-lived group had more naive CD4+ T cells, fewer expanded clones and increased TCR diversity, a pattern suggesting age selection.

The junction shows trimming of 5 bases on V and 8 bases on J, and the gene matches do not reach 19 bases of it. The CDR3 numbers 18 residues from cysteine through phenylalanine. Only the CDR3 portion is preserved as DNA: 54 bases, with reading frame beginning at the first base. CDR1 and CDR2, per the germline V gene (reference sequence), are LGHDT and YNNKEL. Systemically healthy Caucasian individuals from Russia, 39 in total and aged roughly 6 to 100 years, were included as donors. Each donor gave approximately 9.3 milliliters of peripheral blood, collected into EDTA-treated Vacutainer tubes. Ficoll-Paque density-gradient centrifugation was used to isolate PBMCs, with at least 6.5 million per sample. Trizol reagent was used to extract total RNA from PBMCs, with at least 5.5 micrograms per sample. The percentages of naive CD45RAhigh/CD27high T cells were determined by flow cytometry on a PBMC aliquot from every donor.

The sequenced sample was blood. The receptor was isolated from a woman aged 25 to 39 in good health. This receptor chain uses TRBV3-1 and TRBJ2-2; 8 of the junction bases match TRBD2. The bases are TGTGCCAGCAGCTACACCGGGACCAGCGGGAGAGCGAAGGGGGAGCTGTTTTTT. This encodes CASSYTGTSGRAKGELFF.